The rows below give T cell receptor beta chains drawn from one sample of a study of T cell responses to AZD1222 COVID-19 vaccine. The method was immunoSEQ multiplex PCR; TCRdb's version includes in-frame clones alone and lacks a portion of them. The sample holds 140,000 to 150,000 clones; 93% are singletons and the top ten take less than 2%. This specimen was peripheral blood, taken on day 0 of AZD1222 vaccination. Source of these receptors: an adult in good health. The CDR3 runs from the conserved cysteine through the conserved F or W. D genes are given only for firm matches. Some rows mark clone size as missing; the rest say once, few, many or name a class of expanded clone.

abundance: .; v_gene: TRBV5-8; j_gene: TRBJ1-3; d_gene: .; CDR3nt: TGTGCCAGCAGCTTAGGGCAGGCTGGAAACACCATATATTTT; CDR3aa: CASSLGQAGNTIYF
abundance: .; v_gene: TRBV11-2; j_gene: TRBJ2-1; d_gene: .; CDR3nt: TGTGCCAGCAGCGTGGCTGCGACGAGCTCCTACAATGAGCAGTTCTTC; CDR3aa: CASSVAATSSYNEQFF
abundance: .; v_gene: TRBV5-6; j_gene: TRBJ2-6; d_gene: .; CDR3nt: TGTGCCACCACTGGCTGGGACCCTGGGGCCAACGTCCTGACTTTC; CDR3aa: CATTGWDPGANVLTF
abundance: .; v_gene: TRBV4-1; j_gene: TRBJ1-5; d_gene: TRBD1; CDR3nt: TGCGCCAGCAGCCAAGATAGTGGAACAGGGGACGGCAATCAGCCCCAGCATTTT; CDR3aa: CASSQDSGTGDGNQPQHF
abundance: .; v_gene: TRBV29-1; j_gene: TRBJ2-7; d_gene: .; CDR3nt: TGCAGCGTTGAATCAGGCGGGGCCACCTACGAGCAGTACTTC; CDR3aa: CSVESGGATYEQYF
abundance: .; v_gene: TRBV5-1; j_gene: TRBJ1-2; d_gene: TRBD1; CDR3nt: TGCGCCAGCAGCAATCCCGGGACAGGGACTAACTATGGCTACACCTTC; CDR3aa: CASSNPGTGTNYGYTF
abundance: .; v_gene: TRBV7-3; j_gene: TRBJ2-2; d_gene: .; CDR3nt: TGTGCCAGCAGCCCCCTCCCGACAGGCCCCGGTGGCACCGGGGAGCTGTTTTTT; CDR3aa: CASSPLPTGPGGTGELFF
abundance: .; v_gene: TRBV6-1; j_gene: TRBJ1-5; d_gene: .; CDR3nt: TGTGCCAGCAGTCGCGACAGGTCAAATCAGCCCCAGCATTTT; CDR3aa: CASSRDRSNQPQHF
abundance: .; v_gene: TRBV6-1; j_gene: TRBJ1-1; d_gene: .; CDR3nt: TGTGCCAGCAGTGACCAGGGAGTGAACACTGAAGCTTTCTTT; CDR3aa: CASSDQGVNTEAFF
abundance: .; v_gene: TRBV18; j_gene: TRBJ2-1; d_gene: .; CDR3nt: TGTGCCAGCTCACCAGGGGGGATCGGCTCCTACAATGAGCAGTTCTTC; CDR3aa: CASSPGGIGSYNEQFF
abundance: .; v_gene: TRBV15; j_gene: TRBJ2-5; d_gene: .; CDR3nt: TGTGCCACCAGCAGAGTAAGCATACGCCGCGGAGAGACCCAGTACTTC; CDR3aa: CATSRVSIRRGETQYF
abundance: .; v_gene: TRBV5-6; j_gene: TRBJ1-5; d_gene: .; CDR3nt: TGTGCCAGCAGCTTGGGGGGGTCTCAGCCCCAGCATTTT; CDR3aa: CASSLGGSQPQHF
abundance: .; v_gene: TRBV7-8; j_gene: TRBJ1-5; d_gene: .; CDR3nt: TGTGCCAGCAGCTTAGAGGGCAGGCCCAATCAGCCCCAGCATTTT; CDR3aa: CASSLEGRPNQPQHF
abundance: .; v_gene: TRBV19; j_gene: TRBJ2-5; d_gene: TRBD1; CDR3nt: TGTGCCAGTAGTCCCGCCAGGGGGGAGACCCAGTACTTC; CDR3aa: CASSPARGETQYF
abundance: once; v_gene: TRBV10-1; j_gene: TRBJ1-1; d_gene: TRBD1; CDR3nt: TGCGCCAGCAGCTCCCAGGGGGGGACTGAAGCTTTCTTT; CDR3aa: CASSSQGGTEAFF
abundance: .; v_gene: TRBV11-2; j_gene: TRBJ1-1; d_gene: .; CDR3nt: TGTGCCAGCAGCTTAGCCTCTATCGGCACTGAAGCTTTCTTT; CDR3aa: CASSLASIGTEAFF
abundance: .; v_gene: TRBV5-1; j_gene: TRBJ1-1; d_gene: TRBD1; CDR3nt: TGCGCCAGCAGCCCCGGGACAGGGAACCTTATGAACACTGAAGCTTTCTTT; CDR3aa: CASSPGTGNLMNTEAFF
abundance: once; v_gene: TRBV6-2/TRBV6-3; j_gene: TRBJ1-5; d_gene: .; CDR3nt: TGTGCCAGCAGTTATTGGGTTCAGCCCCAGCATTTT; CDR3aa: CASSYWVQPQHF
abundance: .; v_gene: TRBV7-8; j_gene: TRBJ2-7; d_gene: .; CDR3nt: TGTGCCAGCAGCCAAAGCTCCTACGAGCAGTACTTC; CDR3aa: CASSQSSYEQYF
abundance: .; v_gene: TRBV5-8; j_gene: TRBJ1-2; d_gene: .; CDR3nt: TGTGCCAGCAGCTTGGGGGAACGGGGCTATGGCTACACCTTC; CDR3aa: CASSLGERGYGYTF
abundance: .; v_gene: TRBV29-1; j_gene: TRBJ1-6; d_gene: .; CDR3nt: TGCAGCGCTCGTACAGGCACCGCCTTTAATTCACCCCTCCACTTT; CDR3aa: CSARTGTAFNSPLHF
abundance: .; v_gene: TRBV7-2; j_gene: TRBJ2-7; d_gene: .; CDR3nt: TGTGCCAGCAGCCCGGCCGGGCAGGGGAGTGACCACGAGCAGTACTTC; CDR3aa: CASSPAGQGSDHEQYF
abundance: .; v_gene: TRBV25-1; j_gene: TRBJ2-2; d_gene: TRBD2; CDR3nt: TGTGCCAGCAGTGAATGGGCTAGCGGGAGTCCCGGGGAGCTGTTTTTT; CDR3aa: CASSEWASGSPGELFF
abundance: .; v_gene: TRBV11-2; j_gene: TRBJ1-1; d_gene: TRBD1; CDR3nt: TGTGCCAGCACAAGCAGGGGGCGAGGGACTGAAGCTTTCTTT; CDR3aa: CASTSRGRGTEAFF
abundance: .; v_gene: TRBV29-1; j_gene: TRBJ1-3; d_gene: .; CDR3nt: TGCAGCGCCCATAGGGTTAATGGAAACACCATATATTTT; CDR3aa: CSAHRVNGNTIYF
abundance: .; v_gene: TRBV20-1; j_gene: TRBJ1-2; d_gene: .; CDR3nt: TGCAGTGCTCAGTCGGGGGGCGGCTACACCTTC; CDR3aa: CSAQSGGGYTF
abundance: once; v_gene: TRBV19; j_gene: TRBJ1-5; d_gene: .; CDR3nt: TGTGCCAGTAGTATAGACTGGGTCAGTCAGCCCCAGCATTTT; CDR3aa: CASSIDWVSQPQHF
abundance: .; v_gene: TRBV23-1; j_gene: TRBJ2-1; d_gene: .; CDR3nt: TGCGCCAGCAGTCCTGCCACACACTACAATGAGCAGTTCTTC; CDR3aa: CASSPATHYNEQFF
abundance: .; v_gene: TRBV2; j_gene: TRBJ2-1; d_gene: .; CDR3nt: TGTGCCAGCAAGCAGGACTCGCTCTACAATGAGCAGTTCTTC; CDR3aa: CASKQDSLYNEQFF
abundance: .; v_gene: TRBV24-1; j_gene: TRBJ2-2; d_gene: .; CDR3nt: TGTGCCACCAGTGCCCTCACAGGGAACACCGGGGAGCTGTTTTTT; CDR3aa: CATSALTGNTGELFF
abundance: .; v_gene: TRBV18; j_gene: TRBJ2-7; d_gene: TRBD1; CDR3nt: TGTGCCAGTCTCACCAAGGGACAGGGCTCCTACGAGCAGTACTTC; CDR3aa: CASLTKGQGSYEQYF
abundance: .; v_gene: TRBV5-1; j_gene: TRBJ2-2; d_gene: .; CDR3nt: TGCGCCAGCAGCTTCTACGGACAGTCGAACACCGGGGAGCTGTTTTTT; CDR3aa: CASSFYGQSNTGELFF
abundance: .; v_gene: TRBV6-5; j_gene: TRBJ1-1; d_gene: .; CDR3nt: TGTGCCAGCAGTCGAACGGGTAGCGACACTGAAGCTTTCTTT; CDR3aa: CASSRTGSDTEAFF
abundance: .; v_gene: TRBV2; j_gene: TRBJ2-5; d_gene: TRBD1; CDR3nt: TGTGCCAGCAGTGGGACGTGGGACAGACAAGAGACCCAGTACTTC; CDR3aa: CASSGTWDRQETQYF
abundance: .; v_gene: TRBV4-1; j_gene: TRBJ2-2; d_gene: .; CDR3nt: TGCGCCAGCAGCCAAGTCAGGGGCGGGGAGCTGTTTTTT; CDR3aa: CASSQVRGGELFF
abundance: .; v_gene: TRBV30; j_gene: TRBJ1-5; d_gene: .; CDR3nt: TGTGCCTGGAGTGTACGGGGAGATATGCGGCCCCAGCATTTT; CDR3aa: CAWSVRGDMRPQHF
abundance: once; v_gene: TRBV28; j_gene: TRBJ1-2; d_gene: .; CDR3nt: TGTGCCAGCAGACTCACAGGAGCTTTAAGTGGAGGCTACACCTTC; CDR3aa: CASRLTGALSGGYTF
abundance: .; v_gene: TRBV5-5; j_gene: TRBJ2-2; d_gene: TRBD2; CDR3nt: TGTGCCAGCAGCGTACTAGCGGGAGGACTAAACACCGGGGAGCTGTTTTTT; CDR3aa: CASSVLAGGLNTGELFF
abundance: .; v_gene: TRBV9; j_gene: TRBJ1-2; d_gene: .; CDR3nt: TGTGCCAGCAGCGTGGACAGATCCTATGGCTACACCTTC; CDR3aa: CASSVDRSYGYTF
abundance: .; v_gene: TRBV6-5; j_gene: TRBJ1-4; d_gene: .; CDR3nt: TGTGCCAGCAGTTACGAGAGACAGCTAACTAATGAAAAACTGTTTTTT; CDR3aa: CASSYERQLTNEKLFF
abundance: .; v_gene: TRBV7-9; j_gene: TRBJ1-2; d_gene: .; CDR3nt: TGTGCCAGCAGCCCAGGGGTAGGGTGGAACTATGGCTACACCTTC; CDR3aa: CASSPGVGWNYGYTF
abundance: .; v_gene: TRBV12-5; j_gene: TRBJ1-1; d_gene: TRBD1; CDR3nt: TGTGCTAGTGGTTTGGTACAGGGGGGAAGGACTGAAGCTTTCTTT; CDR3aa: CASGLVQGGRTEAFF
abundance: .; v_gene: TRBV27; j_gene: TRBJ1-1; d_gene: .; CDR3nt: TGTGCCAGCAGTCTCCGACAGGCATCGAACACTGAAGCTTTCTTT; CDR3aa: CASSLRQASNTEAFF
abundance: .; v_gene: TRBV5-6; j_gene: TRBJ1-5; d_gene: .; CDR3nt: TGTGCCAGCAGCTTGGGGGGGGATCAGCCCCAGCATTTT; CDR3aa: CASSLGGDQPQHF
abundance: .; v_gene: TRBV19; j_gene: TRBJ2-1; d_gene: TRBD2; CDR3nt: TGTGCCAGTAGTTGGAGACTAGCGGGAGAAAATGAGCAGTTCTTC; CDR3aa: CASSWRLAGENEQFF
abundance: .; v_gene: TRBV5-1; j_gene: TRBJ1-1; d_gene: .; CDR3nt: TGCGCCAGCAGCTTGGACTATAACACTGAAGCTTTCTTT; CDR3aa: CASSLDYNTEAFF
abundance: once; v_gene: TRBV6-6; j_gene: TRBJ1-1; d_gene: .; CDR3nt: TGTGCCAGCAGTTACGTATCTGACCGAGGCGCTGAAGCTTTCTTT; CDR3aa: CASSYVSDRGAEAFF
abundance: .; v_gene: TRBV5-1; j_gene: TRBJ2-2; d_gene: TRBD2; CDR3nt: TGCGCCAGCAGCTTGTTCGCGGGAGGCTCTGCCGGGGAGCTGTTTTTT; CDR3aa: CASSLFAGGSAGELFF
abundance: .; v_gene: TRBV30; j_gene: TRBJ2-1; d_gene: .; CDR3nt: TGTGCCTGGAGTCCTCCCCCGGGGTACGGGAGAAATGAGCAGTTCTTC; CDR3aa: CAWSPPPGYGRNEQFF